Below, 17 T cell receptor beta chains from the same sample are listed, as sequenced in a study of cytomegalovirus exposure and HLA in healthy donors. PCR employed 60 Vbeta and 13 Jbeta primers. Sequencing used immunoSEQ multiplex PCR; TCRdb keeps in-frame clones, though not all of them. The table lists roughly 130,000 clones, roughly 78% of them singletons. Sequencing input: PBMCs. Every receptor here comes from a man aged 30 to 45 in good health and CMV-seronegative.

J is TRBJ2-1 and V is TRBV27, with TRBD2 identical over 9 bases. J was trimmed by 6 bases and V by 5 bases; bases with no gene match: 8. This CDR3 contains 15 residues. Germline CDR1 and CDR2: MNHEY and SMNVEV (reference sequence). The CDR3 nucleotides read TGTGCCAGCAGTCCCGGGACTAGCTCGGGCAATGAGCAGTTCTTC. This translates into CASSPGTSSGNEQFF.

The chain uses TRBV19 and TRBJ2-1; 8 nucleotides line up with TRBD1. CDR3 length: 13 residues. J was trimmed by 8 bases and V by 4 bases; bases with no gene match: 4. Per germline, CDR1 LNHDA and CDR2 SQIVND (reference sequence). The CDR3 sequence: CASSTTGVDEQFF. CDR3 sequence (DNA): TGTGCCAGTAGTACGACAGGGGTCGATGAGCAGTTCTTC. The whole variable domain, remainder taken from reference TRBV19 and TRBJ2-1, is DGGITQSPKYLFRKEGQNVTLSCEQNLNHDAMYWYRQDPGQGLRLIYYSQIVNDFQKGDIAEGYSVSREKKESFPLTVTSAQKNPTAFYLCASSTTGVDEQFFGPGTRLTVL.

The CDR3 spells CASSQDRGGTGALMRGYTF. CDR3 nucleotide sequence: TGTGCCAGCAGCCAAGATCGTGGAGGGACAGGGGCTTTAATGAGAGGCTACACCTTC. The chain is built from TRBV14 and TRBJ1-2; TRBD1 matches 10 bases. The V gene end was trimmed by 0 bases and the J gene end by 8 bases; junction bases not matched to a gene: 18. Germline CDR1 and CDR2: SGHDN and FVKESK. The CDR3 extends over 19 amino acids.

This chain joins TRBV7-9 and TRBJ2-1, with TRBD1 as a possible D gene (6 bases). The CDR3 spans 16 residues. Germline CDR1 is SEHNR and CDR2 is FQNEAQ (reference sequence). Trimming stripped 6 bases from V and 2 bases from J, with 17 bases between. CDR3 in amino acids: CASSKLQGGPYNEQFF. CDR3 coding DNA: TGTGCCAGCAGTAAATTACAGGGTGGCCCCTACAATGAGCAGTTCTTC.

The V gene is TRBV7-2, the J gene TRBJ2-3, with D tentatively TRBD2 (6 bases). Trimming took off 2 bases at V and 0 bases at J, with 9 bases between the two ends. Germline CDR1 is SGHTA and CDR2 is FQGNSA. CDR3 length: 15 amino acids. The CDR3 sequence: CASSLLAESTDTQYF. The CDR3 DNA reads as TGTGCCAGCAGCTTATTAGCGGAGAGCACAGATACGCAGTATTTT.

V is TRBV10-2 and J is TRBJ2-1; D is perhaps TRBD1 (5 bases). With 7 bases removed from V and 5 bases from J, the gap between germline ends came to 9 bases. This CDR3 region has 12 residues. Germline loops: CDR1 WSHSY, CDR2 SAAADI. The CDR3 is CASKTENNEQFF. CDR3 DNA sequence: TGCGCCAGCAAGACAGAGAACAATGAGCAGTTCTTC.

This rearrangement joins TRBV10-3 to TRBJ1-5; 7 nucleotides align to TRBD1. J gave up 7 bases and V 2 bases, and 5 bases lay outside the gene matches. Looked up from germline, CDR1 is ENHRY and CDR2 is SYGVKD. The CDR3 contains 14 residues. The CDR3 nucleotides are TGTGCCATCAGTGAGGAGGGGGCAGGGCAGCCCCAGCATTTT. Its translation is CAISEEGAGQPQHF.

This clone was detected a few times. The V gene is TRBV27, the J gene TRBJ2-5, with 9 bases fitting TRBD1. Matching the DNA end better, TRBJ2-7 makes the J call doubtful. Germline CDR1 reads MNHEY; CDR2 reads SMNVEV (reference sequence). The CDR3 has 14 residues. The CDR3 spells CASSATGTGYEQYF. The CDR3 coding sequence is TGTGCCAGCAGTGCCACCGGGACAGGGTACGAGCAGTACTTC.

This clone was observed a few times. V usage is TRBV29-1 and J usage is TRBJ1-1; D remains unclear. The CDR3 totals 13 residues. The germline V gene encodes CDR1 SQVTM and CDR2 ANQGSEA. V was trimmed by 5 bases and J by 3 bases, leaving 13 bases between them. CDR3 amino acids: CSVNALGDTEAFF. CDR3 DNA sequence: TGCAGCGTTAACGCCTTGGGCGACACTGAAGCTTTCTTT. Drawing the rest from reference TRBV29-1 and TRBJ1-1, the complete variable domain is SAVISQKPSRDICQRGTSLTIQCQVDSQVTMMFWYRQQPGQSLTLIATANQGSEATYESGFVIDKFPISRPNLTFSTLTVSNMSPEDSSIYLCSVNALGDTEAFFGQGTRLTVV.

As concerns this clone: One junction end does not reproduce the germline sequence, and a read error may be involved. The rearrangement joins TRBV4-3 to TRBJ1-2, with D maybe TRBD1 (6 bases). The CDR3 contains 15 residues. Germline loops: CDR1 LGHNA, CDR2 YSLEER. The CDR3 DNA follows: TGCGCCAGCAGCCAAGATCACAGGGTAGGCTATGGCTACCCCTTC. Translation: CASSQDHRVGYGYPF.

The chain couples TRBV28 to TRBJ2-5; D gene unclear. Germline loops: CDR1 MDHEN, CDR2 SYDVKM. Trimming removed 7 bases at V and 7 bases at J, with 19 bases between. This CDR3 has 14 amino acids. In DNA, the CDR3 is TGTGCCAGCAATTCTTGGCGTCTAGGTGGGACCCAGTACTTC. Its protein product is CASNSWRLGGTQYF.

This clone came up once. The chain couples TRBV10-3 to TRBJ2-7; 8 positions agree with TRBD2. Germline lookup yields CDR1 ENHRY and CDR2 SYGVKD. Trimming at V came to 10 bases and at J to 4 bases, leaving 15 bases not matched to a gene. This CDR3 has 15 residues. CDR3 sequence: CATRSMIAGIYEQYF. The CDR3, as DNA: TGTGCCACCAGGAGTATGATAGCGGGGATTTACGAGCAGTACTTC.

Here the CDR3 reads CASSIGPPSMGSNQPQHF. The CDR3 DNA follows: TGTGCCAGTAGTATAGGCCCACCCTCCATGGGCTCCAATCAGCCCCAGCATTTT. The gene calls are TRBV19 and TRBJ1-5; D not resolved. The V end was cut by 1 base, the J end by 3 bases, with 19 bases between. The CDR3 loop spans 18 amino acids. The germline V gene has CDR1 LNHDA and CDR2 SQIVND (reference sequence).

The V and J genes are TRBV7-9 and TRBJ1-1; D unresolved. V lost 1 base and J 4 bases, leaving 13 bases between the germline ends. CDR3 length: 15 residues. Germline CDR1 SEHNR, CDR2 FQNEAQ (reference sequence). CDR3 protein: CASSLGDPGSTEAFF. DNA for the CDR3: TGTGCCAGCAGCTTAGGTGACCCGGGGAGCACTGAAGCTTTCTTT. Complete variable domain (other parts from reference TRBV7-9 and TRBJ1-1): DTGVSQNPRHKITKRGQNVTFRCDPISEHNRLYWYRQTLGQGPEFLTYFQNEAQLEKSRLLSDRFSAERPKGSFSTLEIQRTEQGDSAMYLCASSLGDPGSTEAFFGQGTRLTVV.

This chain uses TRBV29-1 with TRBJ1-2; D remains unclear. Germline V gene sequence: CDR1 SQVTM, CDR2 ANQGSEA. Trimming pared 0 bases from V and 5 bases from J, leaving 16 bases between. The CDR3 covers 15 residues. The CDR3 here is CSVEDWEDGRYGYTF. The CDR3 DNA is TGCAGCGTTGAAGACTGGGAGGACGGAAGATATGGCTACACCTTC.

V usage is TRBV9 and J usage is TRBJ1-2, with D possibly TRBD1 on 5 matching bases. The germline V gene encodes CDR1 SGDLS and CDR2 YYNGEE. The CDR3 runs to 17 residues. Between the trimmed V and J ends, which lost 3 bases and 2 bases, there was a span of 20 bases. CDR3 bases: TGTGCCAGCAGCGGAGTGGGAGGTGGGGGAAGGAACTATGGCTACACCTTC. Its protein product is CASSGVGGGGRNYGYTF.

The chain is built from TRBV6-4 and TRBJ2-1; TRBD1 matches 8 bases. V trimming: 4 bases; J trimming: 6 bases; junction bases outside the gene matches: 2. Germline-derived CDR1 and CDR2 are MRHNA and SNTAGT. This CDR3 spans 13 amino acids. CDR3 coding DNA: TGTGCCAGCAGTGGGACAGGGATCAATGAGCAGTTCTTC. As protein: CASSGTGINEQFF.